The clone carrying this TCR beta chain turned up a few times. This entry comes from a study of T cell repertoires in cytomegalovirus infection. TCRdb called the reads again in MiXCR, with one record for every CDR3 protein. The data contain fewer than 550,000 distinct CDR3 sequences, about 30% of them singletons. The sequence came from a human donor in good health (CMV status not recorded). Some clones in this sample may be carry-over from other donors' samples. What was sequenced was PBMCs.

This CDR3 reads CASRSTSTGQPQHF. The CDR3 DNA sequence: TGTGCCAGTAGAAGCACAAGTACGGGGCAGCCCCAGCATTTT. The chain uses TRBV19 and TRBJ1-5; D gene unclear. The germline CDR1 and CDR2 sequences are LNHDA and SQIVND (reference sequence). Trimming took off 6 bases at V and 7 bases at J, with 16 bases between the two ends. The CDR3 sequence is 14 residues long.